This passage covers 23 T cell receptor beta chains from one sample sequenced in a study of blood T cells in healthy people across ages. Combining a sample-barcoded 5' primer with a J-beta primer mix, a second PCR ran for roughly 7 to 12 cycles. Via MiXCR, TCRdb re-called the 5' RACE reads, giving one row per CDR3 protein. Of approximately 800,000 distinct CDR3 sequences detected, roughly 25% appear once; the ten largest clones hold more than 3%. The data were also submitted as part of a second study, on T cells of mothers and their children.

Material: blood. These receptors all come from a boy younger than 18 in good health.

The V call is TRBV7-9, the J call TRBJ1-1; D is undetermined. CDR1 is SEHNR, CDR2 FQNEAQ, per germline (reference sequence). The CDR3 extends over 12 amino acids. Trimming took off 5 bases at V and 7 bases at J, with 11 bases between the two ends. The CDR3 region has the DNA TGTGCCAGCAGCGCAGGTCCGGGTGAAGCTTTCTTT. This sequence encodes CASSAGPGEAFF.

This clonotype turned up a few times. The chain is built from TRBV3-1 and TRBJ2-5, with 8 bases identical to TRBD2. The assigned J gene may be wrong: the sequence end matches TRBJ2-1 better. The CDR3 is 17 residues long. Germline-derived CDR1 and CDR2 are LGHDT and YNNKEL (reference sequence). CDR3 region: CASSQVAPGGVNNEQFF. Here the CDR3 DNA reads TGTGCCAGCAGCCAAGTTGCGCCGGGAGGGGTCAACAATGAGCAGTTCTTC.

The V call is TRBV2, the J call TRBJ2-4, with TRBD2 identical over 10 bases. The CDR3 contains 17 residues. V was pared by 6 bases and J by 0 bases, with 8 bases of the junction left unmatched. CDR1 and CDR2 (germline): SNHLY, FYNNEI. The CDR3 DNA reads as TGTGCCAGCAGGGTGGGACTAGCGACGATAGCCAAAAACATTCAGTACTTC. The encoded protein is CASRVGLATIAKNIQYF.

There are a few counts of this clonotype. The chain recombines TRBV6-2 or TRBV6-3 with TRBJ1-1; TRBD1 is a possible D gene (5 bases). With 0 bases removed from V and 6 bases from J, the gap between germline ends came to 14 bases. Germline loops: CDR1 MNHEY, CDR2 SVGEGT. This CDR3 region has 15 residues. The CDR3 reads CASSYSGGFGAEAFF. The CDR3 region has the DNA TGTGCCAGCAGTTACTCGGGGGGGTTTGGAGCTGAAGCTTTCTTT.

The chain combines TRBV28 with TRBJ2-7, with a weak D call TRBD2 (5 bases). The CDR3 covers 13 residues. The ends were cut back, 4 bases at V and 2 bases at J, with 9 bases in the middle. CDR1 is MDHEN, CDR2 SYDVKM, per germline. This chain's CDR3 is CASSSTRTYEQYF. For the CDR3, the DNA is TGTGCCAGCAGTTCAACTAGGACCTACGAGCAGTACTTC.

The chain carries TRBV5-6 and TRBJ2-7; 7 nucleotides line up with TRBD2. Germline V lookup: CDR1 SGHDT, CDR2 YYEEEE. This CDR3 contains 14 residues. V shed 4 bases, J shed 4 bases, and the junction held 8 bases outside the gene matches. The chain's CDR3 is CASSPRLAVYEQYF. The DNA for the CDR3 is TGTGCCAGCAGCCCAAGACTAGCAGTTTACGAGCAGTACTTC.

This clonotype was observed once. The chain has TRBV4-2 and TRBJ1-1, with 8 nucleotides matching TRBD1. CDR3 size: 14 residues. CDR1 is LGHNA, CDR2 YNFKEQ, per germline. The V segment lost 4 bases and the J segment 4 bases; nucleotides outside the gene matches: 5. The CDR3 DNA sequence: TGTGCCAGCAGCCCCCACACAGGGGGCACTGAAGCTTTCTTT. Its protein is CASSPHTGGTEAFF.

This rearrangement joins TRBV6-6 to TRBJ2-7, with TRBD2 identical over 12 bases. Trimming removed 5 bases from V and 5 bases from J; junction bases left unmatched: 7. CDR3 length: 15 residues. The germline V gene encodes CDR1 MNHNY and CDR2 SVGAGI (reference sequence). CDR3 in DNA: TGTGCCAGCAGTGTAGGGACTAGCGGGCTCAACGAGCAGTACTTC. This sequence encodes CASSVGTSGLNEQYF.

The chain couples TRBV12-3 or TRBV12-4 to TRBJ2-2; TRBD1 or TRBD2 may be the D gene (5 bases each). The CDR3 runs to 16 residues. V was trimmed by 4 bases and J by 7 bases, leaving 19 bases between them. CDR3 sequence reads: CASSYPAGGWGGELFF. The CDR3, as DNA: TGTGCCAGCAGTTACCCAGCTGGGGGTTGGGGCGGGGAGCTGTTTTTT.

V usage is TRBV7-2 and J usage is TRBJ1-1, with D perhaps matching TRBD1 (6 bases). V was cut by 6 bases and J by 5 bases, with 13 bases left in between. Per the germline V gene, CDR1 is SGHTA and CDR2 is FQGNSA. The CDR3 runs 13 residues. Here the CDR3 reads CASRTRGGTEAFF. DNA of the CDR3: TGTGCCAGCAGGACGCGAGGGGGGACTGAAGCTTTCTTT. The entire variable domain, with the rest obtained from reference TRBV7-2 and TRBJ1-1, is as follows: GAGVSQSPSNKVTEKGKDVELRCDPISGHTALYWYRQSLGQGLEFLIYFQGNSAPDKSGLPSDRFSAERTGGSVSTLTIQRTQQEDSAVYLCASRTRGGTEAFFGQGTRLTVV.

A few counts support this clonotype. The rearrangement uses TRBV5-1 and TRBJ1-6; 9 bases match TRBD1. CDR1 is SGHRS and CDR2 is YFSETQ in the germline V gene. Germline trimming cut 7 bases from V and 7 bases from J; bases unmatched to any gene: 12. This CDR3 spans 16 amino acids. The CDR3 here is CASGVSWDRENSPLHF. Here the CDR3 DNA reads TGCGCCAGCGGAGTAAGTTGGGACAGGGAAAATTCACCCCTCCACTTT.

The V call is TRBV18, the J call TRBJ2-5; tentatively, D is TRBD2 (6 bases). Germline-derived CDR1 and CDR2 are KGHSH and LQKENI. The CDR3 totals 16 residues. V was cut by 3 bases and J by 2 bases, with 16 bases left in between. The CDR3 region is CASSPPGLRGQETQYF. CDR3 DNA sequence: TGTGCCAGCTCACCTCCGGGCCTCCGGGGGCAAGAGACCCAGTACTTC. Full variable domain (outside the CDR3, taken from reference TRBV18 and TRBJ2-5): NAGVMQNPRHLVRRRGQEARLRCSPMKGHSHVYWYRQLPEEGLKFMVYLQKENIIDESGMPKERFSAEFPKEGPSILRIQQVVRGDSAAYFCASSPPGLRGQETQYFGPGTRLLVL.

This chain joins TRBV28 and TRBJ2-5; TRBD1 agrees at 9 bases. This CDR3 spans 15 amino acids. The V gene's germline CDR1 is MDHEN and CDR2 SYDVKM. V lost 10 bases, J lost 5 bases, and 14 bases stayed unmatched. The CDR3 coding sequence is TGTGCCACCCTTAGGGGGACAGGGCGTAGGGAGACCCAGTACTTC. Protein sequence: CATLRGTGRRETQYF.

The rearrangement links TRBV3-1 to TRBJ2-1; TRBD1 matches 9 bases. The CDR3 runs 15 residues. The V gene's germline CDR1 is LGHDT and CDR2 YNNKEL (reference sequence). The J segment lost 15 bases and the V segment lost 1 base, leaving 13 bases of the junction unmatched. CDR3 residues: CASSQGDIGQGMGFF. CDR3 sequence (DNA): TGTGCCAGCAGCCAAGGTGATATCGGACAGGGGATGGGGTTCTTC.

CDR3 coding DNA: TGTGCCACCAAGGTTCTAGCCTCCCAAGAGACCCAGTACTTC. It encodes CATKVLASQETQYF. The chain is built from TRBV10-3 and TRBJ2-5; a possible D gene is TRBD2 (5 bases). V gave up 10 bases and J gave up 1 base, with 16 bases separating them. The germline V gene has CDR1 ENHRY and CDR2 SYGVKD. This CDR3 region has 14 residues.

CDR3 DNA: TGTGCCAGCAGCCAAGAGGTGGTAGGACAATTCATGAACACTGAAGCTTTCTTT. Encoded protein: CASSQEVVGQFMNTEAFF. This chain connects TRBV3-1 to TRBJ1-1, with D possibly TRBD1 on 5 matching bases. Germline-derived CDR1 and CDR2 are LGHDT and YNNKEL (reference sequence). V was cut by 0 bases and J by 0 bases, with 17 bases left in between. This CDR3 is 18 amino acids long.

The chain has TRBV4-2 and TRBJ2-1; 9 bases are a match to TRBD2. The CDR3 contains 13 residues. The germline V gene encodes CDR1 LGHNA and CDR2 YNFKEQ. With 1 base clipped from V and 9 bases from J, the junction kept 1 base outside the gene matches. The CDR3 nucleotides are TGTGCCAGCAGCCAAGGACTAGCGGCTGAGCAGTTCTTC. Its protein is CASSQGLAAEQFF.

The chain is built from TRBV6-2 or TRBV6-3 and TRBJ2-4, with D tentatively TRBD2 (5 bases). V was cut by 6 bases and J by 8 bases, with 26 bases left in between. Germline V lookup: CDR1 MNHEY, CDR2 SVGEGT. This CDR3 has 17 residues. The CDR3 sequence is CASSQNKQRLRWDIQYF. CDR3 DNA: TGTGCCAGCAGCCAAAATAAACAGAGACTAAGGTGGGACATTCAGTACTTC.

The chain recombines TRBV29-1 with TRBJ1-1, with D uncertain. Trimming cost V 5 bases and J 6 bases, with 13 bases left between them. CDR1 and CDR2 (germline): SQVTM, ANQGSEA. This CDR3 comprises 12 residues. The CDR3, as DNA: TGCAGCGTTTACGGGGATGGAGCTGAAGCTTTCTTT. Translating it yields CSVYGDGAEAFF.

This clonotype was seen only a few times. The chain uses TRBV5-1 and TRBJ1-1; 11 nucleotides align to TRBD1. Per germline, CDR1 SGHRS and CDR2 YFSETQ. CDR3 length: 15 amino acids. V was clipped by 1 base and J by 7 bases; unmatched bases: 6. The CDR3 DNA is TGCGCCAGCAGCTTGTCGGACAGGGGGCTCGGTGAAGCTTTCTTT. This codes for CASSLSDRGLGEAFF.

In its sample, this clonotype was seen many times. The chain recombines TRBV10-3 with TRBJ1-2; 7 bases are shared with TRBD1. The CDR3 is 13 amino acids. The V and J ends lost 3 bases and 7 bases, in that order; junction bases with no gene match: 5. CDR1 is ENHRY and CDR2 is SYGVKD in the germline V gene. DNA for the CDR3: TGTGCCATCAGTGAACAAACAGGGGTTGGCTACACCTTC. Its protein product is CAISEQTGVGYTF.

This clonotype was seen more than once but under ten times. The chain combines TRBV27 with TRBJ1-1; weak D call: TRBD1 (5 bases). V lost 7 bases and J lost 5, with 26 bases in between. In germline, CDR1 is MNHEY, CDR2 SMNVEV (reference sequence). The CDR3 covers 17 residues. The CDR3 protein is CASILPGPSGCGTEAFF. The CDR3 bases are TGTGCCAGCATCCTACCGGGACCCTCGGGGTGTGGGACTGAAGCTTTCTTT.

V and J are TRBV4-1 and TRBJ2-3; the D gene is possibly TRBD2 (5 bases). V lost 4 bases, J lost 4 bases, and 15 bases lay in between. The CDR3 has 15 residues. Germline V gene sequence: CDR1 MGHRA, CDR2 YSYEKL. The CDR3 loop is CASSPEPGYADTQYF. In DNA form, the CDR3 reads TGCGCCAGCAGCCCAGAGCCGGGATACGCAGATACGCAGTATTTT.